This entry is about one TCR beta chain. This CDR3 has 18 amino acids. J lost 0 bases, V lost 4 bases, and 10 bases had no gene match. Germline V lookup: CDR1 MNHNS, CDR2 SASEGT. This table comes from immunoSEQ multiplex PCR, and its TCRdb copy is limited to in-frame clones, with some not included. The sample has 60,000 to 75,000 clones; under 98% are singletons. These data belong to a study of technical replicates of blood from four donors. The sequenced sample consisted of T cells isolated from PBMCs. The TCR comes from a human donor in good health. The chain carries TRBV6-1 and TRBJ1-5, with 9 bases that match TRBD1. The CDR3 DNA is TGTGCCAGCAGTGGGGGGACAGGGTTGGGGTATAGCAATCAGCCCCAGCATTTT. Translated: CASSGGTGLGYSNQPQHF.